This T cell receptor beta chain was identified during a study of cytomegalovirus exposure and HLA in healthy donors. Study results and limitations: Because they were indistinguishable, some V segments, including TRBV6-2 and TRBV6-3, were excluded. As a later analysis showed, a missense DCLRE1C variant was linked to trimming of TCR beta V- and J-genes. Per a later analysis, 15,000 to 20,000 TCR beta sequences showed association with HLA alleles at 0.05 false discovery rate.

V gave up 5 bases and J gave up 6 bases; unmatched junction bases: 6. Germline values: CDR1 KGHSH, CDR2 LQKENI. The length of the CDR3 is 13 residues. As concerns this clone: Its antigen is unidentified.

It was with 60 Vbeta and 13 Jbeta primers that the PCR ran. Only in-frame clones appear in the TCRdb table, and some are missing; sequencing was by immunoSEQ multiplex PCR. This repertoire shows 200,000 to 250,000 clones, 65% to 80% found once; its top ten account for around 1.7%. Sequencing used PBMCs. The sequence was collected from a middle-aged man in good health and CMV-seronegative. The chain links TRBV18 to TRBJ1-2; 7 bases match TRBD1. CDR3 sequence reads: CASSSRTGDGYTF. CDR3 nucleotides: TGTGCCAGCTCATCCCGGACAGGCGATGGCTACACCTTC.